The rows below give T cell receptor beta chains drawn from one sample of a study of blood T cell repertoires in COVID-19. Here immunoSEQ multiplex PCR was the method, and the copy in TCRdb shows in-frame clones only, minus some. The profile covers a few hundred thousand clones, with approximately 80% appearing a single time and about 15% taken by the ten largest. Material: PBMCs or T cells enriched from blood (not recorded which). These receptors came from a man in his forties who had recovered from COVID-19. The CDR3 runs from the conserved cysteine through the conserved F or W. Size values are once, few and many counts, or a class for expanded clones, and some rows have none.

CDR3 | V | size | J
CASSISGTYEQYF | TRBV19 | once | TRBJ2-7
CASRELPAGGDEAFF | TRBV9 | few | TRBJ1-1
CASSYSGDELFF | TRBV7-9 | once | TRBJ2-2
CATSLNPGQGNQPQHF | TRBV15 | - | TRBJ1-5
CASSQGGRQPQHF | TRBV19 | - | TRBJ1-5
CASFRTGRDEAFF | TRBV27 | - | TRBJ1-1
CASSGRGDPYNEQFF | TRBV9 | - | TRBJ2-1
CASSSPQPGLAGGPGDTQYF | TRBV13 | few | TRBJ2-3
CASSLSPNEGANVLTF | TRBV7-3 | - | TRBJ2-6
CASSRTDSKNTDTQYF | TRBV2 | - | TRBJ2-3
CASSVGTGAYEQYF | TRBV6-1 | - | TRBJ2-7
CASSLGGTNTEAFF | TRBV5-4 | few | TRBJ1-1
CASSIEARGEQYF | TRBV2 | - | TRBJ2-7
CASCQGSPNTEAFF | TRBV6-5 | - | TRBJ1-1
CATSDSGQGQYF | TRBV24-1 | once | TRBJ2-5
CASSVGSGSSYNEQFF | TRBV9 | - | TRBJ2-1
CASSHPLTEAFF | TRBV6-6 | - | TRBJ1-1
CASRAPEAFF | TRBV27 | - | TRBJ1-1
CASSPGRGTEAFF | TRBV11-2 | - | TRBJ1-1
CASSLGDRATDTQYF | TRBV7-3 | - | TRBJ2-3
CASSQGAYNEQFF | TRBV2 | - | TRBJ2-1
CSVVGDRGMNTEAFF | TRBV29-1 | - | TRBJ1-1
CASSRETGTGANIGGYTF | TRBV4-2 | - | TRBJ1-2
CASSPDRGGSPLHF | TRBV4-3 | - | TRBJ1-6
CASSFGQRNSPLHF | TRBV7-3 | - | TRBJ1-6
CASSQTRYNEQFF | TRBV3-1/TRBV3-2 | - | TRBJ2-1
CATSDSQGIGSPLHF | TRBV24-1 | few | TRBJ1-6
CASRRTGGGNQPQHF | TRBV27 | - | TRBJ1-5
CASSEELRVRTDTQYF | TRBV2 | once | TRBJ2-3